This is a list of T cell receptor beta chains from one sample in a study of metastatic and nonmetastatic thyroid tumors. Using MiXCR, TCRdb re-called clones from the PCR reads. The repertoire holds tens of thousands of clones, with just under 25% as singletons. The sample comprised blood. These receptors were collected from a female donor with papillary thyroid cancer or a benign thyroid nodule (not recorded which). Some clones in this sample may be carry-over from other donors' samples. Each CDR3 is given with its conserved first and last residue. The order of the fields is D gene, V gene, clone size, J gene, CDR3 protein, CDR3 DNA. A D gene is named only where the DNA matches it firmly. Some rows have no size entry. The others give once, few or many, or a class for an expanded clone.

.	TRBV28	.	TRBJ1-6	CASSLGGIGSSPLHF	TGTGCCAGCAGTTTAGGGGGAATCGGGAGTTCACCCCTCCACTTT
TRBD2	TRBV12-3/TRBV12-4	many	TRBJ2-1	CASGLAYNEQFF	TGTGCCAGCGGACTAGCCTACAATGAGCAGTTCTTC
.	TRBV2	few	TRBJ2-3	CASSEARDITDTQYF	TGTGCCAGCAGTGAAGCGCGGGATATCACAGATACGCAGTATTTT
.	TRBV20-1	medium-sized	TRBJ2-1	CSAFSEVSYNEQFF	TGCAGTGCTTTTAGCGAGGTCTCCTACAATGAGCAGTTCTTC
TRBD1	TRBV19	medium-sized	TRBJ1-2	CASSIDLQGFRGYTF	TGTGCCAGTAGTATAGACTTACAGGGGTTTCGGGGCTACACCTTC
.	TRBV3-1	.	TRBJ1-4	CASSQRDLRNEKLFF	TGTGCCAGCAGCCAGCGCGACCTTCGGAATGAAAAACTGTTTTTT
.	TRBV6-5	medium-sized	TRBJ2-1	CASSYDRYNEQFF	TGTGCCAGCAGTTACGACAGATACAATGAGCAGTTCTTC
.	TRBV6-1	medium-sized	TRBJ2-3	CASSGSISGAGTQYF	TGTGCCAGCAGTGGGTCGATTTCAGGGGCGGGTACGCAGTATTTT
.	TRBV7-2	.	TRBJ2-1	CASSLSSAPSNQFF	TGTGCCAGCAGCTTAAGTTCAGCGCCTAGTAATCAGTTCTTC
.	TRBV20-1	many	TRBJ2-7	CSARGPTTYEQYF	TGCAGTGCTAGGGGGCCTACTACCTACGAGCAGTACTTC
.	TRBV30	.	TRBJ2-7	CALCDYEQYF	TGTGCCTTGTGCGACTACGAGCAGTACTTC
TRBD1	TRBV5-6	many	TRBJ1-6	CASRHGQGNSPLHF	TGTGCCAGCAGACATGGACAGGGGAATTCACCCCTCCACTTT
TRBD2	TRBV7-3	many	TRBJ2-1	CASSLGEGNEQFF	TGTGCCAGCAGCTTAGGGGAGGGAAATGAGCAGTTCTTC
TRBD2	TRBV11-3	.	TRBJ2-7	CASSAPGLAGYEQYF	TGTGCCAGCAGCGCGCCGGGACTAGCGGGATACGAGCAGTACTTC
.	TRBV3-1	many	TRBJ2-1	CASSQPEPLYNEQFF	TGTGCCAGCAGCCAACCGGAACCCCTGTACAATGAGCAGTTCTTC
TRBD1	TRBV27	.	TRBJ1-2	CASSSGTGGSYYGYTF	TGTGCCAGCAGTTCCGGGACAGGGGGCTCTTACTATGGCTACACCTTC
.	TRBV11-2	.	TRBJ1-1	CASSLLGEGTEAFF	TGTGCCAGCAGCTTATTAGGGGAAGGTACTGAAGCTTTCTTT
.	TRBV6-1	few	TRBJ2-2	CASSQGAGETGELFF	TGTGCCAGCAGTCAGGGGGCGGGGGAAACCGGGGAGCTGTTTTTT
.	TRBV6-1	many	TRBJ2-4	CASSEQIGKNIQYF	TGTGCCAGCAGTGAACAGATCGGGAAAAACATTCAGTACTTC
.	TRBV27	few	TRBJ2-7	CATLSSYEQYF	TGTGCCACCTTGAGCTCCTACGAGCAGTACTTC
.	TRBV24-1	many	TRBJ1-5	CATSEPGEPNQPQHF	TGTGCCACCAGTGAACCAGGGGAGCCCAATCAGCCCCAGCATTTT